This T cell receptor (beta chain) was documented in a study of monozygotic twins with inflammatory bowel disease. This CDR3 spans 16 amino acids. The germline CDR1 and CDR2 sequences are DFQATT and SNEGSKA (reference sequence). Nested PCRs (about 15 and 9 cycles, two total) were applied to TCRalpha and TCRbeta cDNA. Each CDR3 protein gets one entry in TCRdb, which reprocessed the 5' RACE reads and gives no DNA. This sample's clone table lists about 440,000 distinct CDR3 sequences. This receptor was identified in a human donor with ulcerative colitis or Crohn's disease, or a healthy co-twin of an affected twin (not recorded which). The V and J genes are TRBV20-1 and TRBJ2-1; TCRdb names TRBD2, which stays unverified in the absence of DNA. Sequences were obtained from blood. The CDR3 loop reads CSLISGTSGSYNEQFF.